This entry lists 27 T cell receptor beta chains sequenced from one sample in a study of cytomegalovirus exposure and HLA in healthy donors. Primers included in the PCR were 60 Vbeta and 13 Jbeta primers. The method was immunoSEQ multiplex PCR; TCRdb's version includes in-frame clones alone and lacks a portion of them. The table includes 100,000 to 120,000 clones, about four fifths detected once. The sequenced sample consisted of PBMCs. These receptors originate from a woman aged 60-75 years in good health and CMV-seropositive.

The chain has TRBV2 and TRBJ2-1, with 9 bases fitting TRBD2. V lost 4 bases and J lost 0; bases outside the gene matches: 28. The CDR3 runs 24 residues. CDR1 is SNHLY and CDR2 is FYNNEI in the germline V gene. The DNA for the CDR3 is TGTGCCAGCAGTGCCCCCGAGGGTTCGGGCGGGAGGGGTCCCTTCCACGGCTCCTACAATGAGCAGTTCTTC. Protein sequence: CASSAPEGSGGRGPFHGSYNEQFF.

The chain carries TRBV5-1 and TRBJ2-5, with TRBD1 matching over 7 bases. The ends lost 4 bases at V and 0 bases at J; junction bases unmatched: 6. Germline lookup yields CDR1 SGHRS and CDR2 YFSETQ. This CDR3 is 15 amino acids long. CDR3 in amino acids: CASSPTGQDQETQYF. The DNA for the CDR3 is TGCGCCAGCAGCCCTACAGGACAGGACCAAGAGACCCAGTACTTC.

The J gene is TRBJ1-6, the V gene TRBV5-1; D remains unclear. Germline CDR1 is SGHRS and CDR2 is YFSETQ. The CDR3 length is 14 residues. V lost 2 bases to trimming and J lost 7 bases, with 10 bases between them. CDR3 loop: CASSFGRENSPLHF. The CDR3 nucleotides are TGCGCCAGCAGCTTCGGGAGGGAGAATTCACCCCTCCACTTT.

This clone was observed a single time. The chain is built from TRBV5-1 and TRBJ2-7; 7 bases align to TRBD1. Germline assignment: CDR1 SGHRS and CDR2 YFSETQ. The length of the CDR3 is 14 residues. Germline trimming cut 3 bases from V and 2 bases from J; bases unmatched to any gene: 5. The CDR3 sequence is CASSSRQGTYEQYF. In DNA form, the CDR3 reads TGCGCCAGCAGCTCCAGACAGGGAACCTACGAGCAGTACTTC.

The chain uses TRBV4-2 and TRBJ1-1; D unclear. Germline V gene lookup returns CDR1 LGHNA and CDR2 YNFKEQ. CDR3 length: 16 residues. Deletions cut 0 bases from V and 3 bases from J, with 14 bases between. The CDR3 coding sequence is TGTGCCAGCAGCCAAGACGGGGTCGGAGGGTACACTGAAGCTTTCTTT. Translation: CASSQDGVGGYTEAFF.

This clone occurred a few times. The chain combines TRBV7-9 with TRBJ2-7; maybe TRBD2 (5 bases). Germline CDR1 reads SEHNR; CDR2 reads FQNEAQ (reference sequence). The CDR3 loop spans 13 amino acids. Deletions cut 4 bases from V and 4 bases from J, with 11 bases between. In DNA form, the CDR3 reads TGTGCCAGCAGCTACAAGGACTGGTACGAGCAGTACTTC. This sequence encodes CASSYKDWYEQYF.

The V call is TRBV10-3, the J call TRBJ2-1; possibly TRBD1 for D (5 bases). Germline assignment: CDR1 ENHRY and CDR2 SYGVKD. V was trimmed by 3 bases and J by 4 bases, leaving 13 bases between them. This CDR3 is 15 amino acids long. DNA of the CDR3: TGTGCCATCAGTGATACAGGCCCCGAATACAATGAGCAGTTCTTC. This translates into CAISDTGPEYNEQFF.

CDR3 protein: CASKEGGRNTEAFF. The CDR3, as DNA: TGTGCCAGCAAGGAGGGGGGGCGGAACACTGAAGCTTTCTTT. V gene TRBV6-1 combines with J gene TRBJ1-1, with TRBD1 as a possible D gene (6 bases). The CDR3 consists of 14 residues. V lost 7 bases and J lost 1, with 13 bases in between. The V gene's germline CDR1 is MNHNS and CDR2 SASEGT.

The rearrangement uses TRBV9 and TRBJ2-1; D gene unclear. This CDR3 has 13 amino acids. The V gene lost 0 bases and the J gene lost 8 bases, with 9 bases spanning the gap. Germline CDR1 reads SGDLS; CDR2 reads YYNGEE. CDR3 nucleotide sequence: TGTGCCAGCAGCGTAGGAGGAACGGATGAGCAGTTCTTC. It is translated as CASSVGGTDEQFF.

This clone was detected once. The rearrangement links TRBV9 to TRBJ1-1; D is uncertain. Between the trimmed V and J ends, which lost 0 bases and 10 bases, there was a span of 13 bases. Germline CDR1 is SGDLS and CDR2 is YYNGEE. The CDR3 spans 13 residues. The CDR3 reads CASSVAGFEGAFF. In nucleotides, the CDR3 is TGTGCCAGCAGCGTAGCCGGGTTTGAGGGAGCTTTCTTT.

The chain recombines TRBV27 with TRBJ2-5; TRBD1 agrees at 7 bases. Germline loops: CDR1 MNHEY, CDR2 SMNVEV (reference sequence). V trimming: 6 bases; J trimming: 5 bases; junction bases outside the gene matches: 9. The length of the CDR3 is 14 residues. CDR3 sequence reads: CASRNRGRRETQYF. For the CDR3, the DNA is TGTGCCAGCAGAAACAGGGGTCGAAGGGAGACCCAGTACTTC.

The V and J genes are TRBV9 and TRBJ2-7; D perhaps matches TRBD2 (5 bases). This CDR3 has 15 residues. The V and J ends lost 0 bases and 3 bases respectively, with 13 bases between them. Germline CDR1 reads SGDLS; CDR2 reads YYNGEE. CDR3 sequence: CASSVGSGRFYEQYF. Here the CDR3 DNA reads TGTGCCAGCAGCGTAGGAAGCGGCCGATTCTACGAGCAGTACTTC.

This sequence joins TRBV29-1 and TRBJ2-5, with 8 bases identical to TRBD1. With the DNA end fitting TRBJ2-7 better, the J assignment may be wrong. The CDR3 spans 12 residues. Germline CDR1 and CDR2: SQVTM and ANQGSEA. In DNA form, the CDR3 reads TGCAGCGTGGGACAGGACCGCTACGAGCAGTACTTC. Amino acid sequence: CSVGQDRYEQYF.

The chain combines TRBV28 with TRBJ2-2; D may be TRBD2 (5 bases). V gave up 2 bases and J gave up 4 bases, with 14 bases separating them. The CDR3 spans 16 residues. Germline V gene lookup returns CDR1 MDHEN and CDR2 SYDVKM. The CDR3 bases are TGTGCCAGCAGTTTAATTAGCGCCCCGAGCACCGGGGAGCTGTTTTTT. Amino acids: CASSLISAPSTGELFF.

The rearrangement joins TRBV5-6 to TRBJ2-1; 13 bases are a match to TRBD2. The V gene's germline CDR1 is SGHDT and CDR2 YYEEEE. CDR3 length: 15 residues. Losses at the gene ends were 7 bases for V and 6 bases for J; bases not matched to a gene: 7. The CDR3 reads CASGPGTSGINEQFF. The CDR3 nucleotides read TGTGCCAGCGGTCCCGGGACTAGCGGGATCAATGAGCAGTTCTTC.

The chain couples TRBV27 to TRBJ2-7; D might be TRBD1 (5 bases). The CDR3 runs to 13 residues. V lost 3 bases to trimming and J lost 3 bases, with 9 bases between them. The germline CDR1 and CDR2 sequences are MNHEY and SMNVEV (reference sequence). The CDR3 reads CASSFVRGYEQYF. Written as DNA, the CDR3 is TGTGCCAGCAGTTTTGTAAGGGGCTACGAGCAGTACTTC.

The count of this clone is one. The CDR3 DNA reads as TGTGCCAGTAGCTCGCCCGGGGACAGGTACACAGATACGCAGTATTTT. It codes for CASSSPGDRYTDTQYF. This chain connects TRBV19 to TRBJ2-3, with 8 bases matching TRBD1. The CDR3 totals 16 residues. Germline lookup yields CDR1 LNHDA and CDR2 SQIVND (reference sequence). The V and J ends lost 6 bases and 2 bases, in that order; junction bases with no gene match: 10. The entire variable domain, with the rest obtained from reference TRBV19 and TRBJ2-3, is as follows: DGGITQSPKYLFRKEGQNVTLSCEQNLNHDAMYWYRQDPGQGLRLIYYSQIVNDFQKGDIAEGYSVSREKKESFPLTVTSAQKNPTAFYLCASSSPGDRYTDTQYFGPGTRLTVL.

The chain uses TRBV5-1 and TRBJ2-1; 9 nucleotides agree with TRBD2. Per germline, CDR1 SGHRS and CDR2 YFSETQ. The CDR3 sequence is 13 residues long. The junction had 1 base not matched to a gene; V was cut back by 2 bases and J by 7 bases. The CDR3 region is CASSFSGSNEQFF. The CDR3 DNA is TGCGCCAGCAGCTTTAGCGGGAGTAATGAGCAGTTCTTC.

J is TRBJ2-1 and V is TRBV9; 10 bases map to TRBD2. Germline loops: CDR1 SGDLS, CDR2 YYNGEE. Unmatched junction bases numbered 3, after V lost 0 bases and J lost 3 bases. The CDR3 consists of 16 residues. The CDR3 region is CASSVVGLADYNEQFF. The CDR3 DNA sequence: TGTGCCAGCAGCGTAGTAGGACTAGCGGACTACAATGAGCAGTTCTTC.

The rearrangement joins TRBV11-2 to TRBJ2-5; TRBD2 agrees at 8 bases. V shed 1 base and J 5 bases; nucleotides not matched to a gene: 9. The CDR3 contains 16 residues. Germline CDR1 and CDR2: SGHAT and FQNNGV. Written as DNA, the CDR3 is TGTGCCAGCAGCTTAGGGAACTTAGCGGGAATGGAGACCCAGTACTTC. This encodes CASSLGNLAGMETQYF.

This clone showed up just a few times. The chain combines TRBV4-1 with TRBJ2-2; 7 bases map to TRBD1. The germline V gene encodes CDR1 MGHRA and CDR2 YSYEKL. V dropped 1 base and J dropped 8; count of bases not matched to a gene: 4. The CDR3 runs to 14 residues. CDR3: CASSQGTGAGELFF. The DNA for the CDR3 is TGCGCCAGCAGCCAAGGAACAGGGGCGGGGGAGCTGTTTTTT.

The J gene is TRBJ2-7, the V gene TRBV27; 7 bases are shared with TRBD1. J gave up 0 bases and V 5 bases, and 4 bases lay outside the gene matches. This CDR3 has 14 residues. Germline V gene sequence: CDR1 MNHEY, CDR2 SMNVEV (reference sequence). The CDR3 loop reads CASSVDRSSYEQYF. The CDR3 bases are TGTGCCAGCAGTGTGGACAGGAGCTCCTACGAGCAGTACTTC.

The V call is TRBV9, the J call TRBJ2-2, with D tentatively TRBD2 (6 bases). The germline gives CDR1 SGDLS, CDR2 YYNGEE. V gave up 0 bases and J gave up 0 bases, with 6 bases separating them. The CDR3 runs 15 residues. CDR3 sequence: CASSVAGANTGELFF. The CDR3 region has the DNA TGTGCCAGCAGCGTAGCGGGAGCGAACACCGGGGAGCTGTTTTTT.

The rearrangement uses TRBV11-2 and TRBJ1-1, with 10 bases aligning to TRBD1. Trimming cost V 0 bases and J 10 bases; bases outside gene matches: 2. Germline values: CDR1 SGHAT, CDR2 FQNNGV. CDR3 length: 13 amino acids. The CDR3 DNA reads TGTGCCAGCAGCTTAGAGGACAGGGGGGTAGCTTTCTTT. This translates into CASSLEDRGVAFF.

The chain recombines TRBV7-9 with TRBJ2-5; the D is unclear. The CDR3 totals 13 residues. V was pared by 6 bases and J by 0 bases, with 8 bases between. Germline-derived CDR1 and CDR2 are SEHNR and FQNEAQ (reference sequence). CDR3 loop: CASRNSNQETQYF. CDR3 coding DNA: TGTGCCAGCAGAAATAGTAACCAAGAGACCCAGTACTTC.

The chain carries TRBV6-6 and TRBJ1-5; no clear D gene. Germline values: CDR1 MNHNY, CDR2 SVGAGI (reference sequence). The CDR3 consists of 12 residues. The V and J ends lost 4 bases and 6 bases respectively, with 7 bases between them. This chain's CDR3 is CASSSNSQPQHF. CDR3 bases: TGTGCCAGCAGTTCTAACAGTCAGCCCCAGCATTTT.

This clone was seen once. The chain combines TRBV6-6 with TRBJ2-5; 7 bases match TRBD2. V shed 6 bases and J 1 base; nucleotides not matched to a gene: 5. CDR1 is MNHNY, CDR2 SVGAGI, per germline (reference sequence). CDR3 length equals 14 residues. The chain's CDR3 is CASRLANIQETQYF. The CDR3 region has the DNA TGTGCCAGCAGACTAGCGAACATCCAAGAGACCCAGTACTTC.